The present T cell receptor (beta chain) was sequenced within a study of immune evolution from preneoplasia to lung adenocarcinoma (dated by TCRdb to about 2021). Some background on the complete study: HLA loss of heterozygosity was found in about 7% of AIS, under 16% of MIA and about a third of ADC lesions, and in no AAH lesions. It was reported in the study that 90 to 120 samples were used for TCR sequencing. The overall cohort was made up of 45 to 60 patients with pulmonary nodules who had surgical resection. TCR sequencing data came from approximately 51 patients. The immune data were integrated with whole exome sequencing and methylation data from the same cohort of nodules. Resected precursor lesions (AAH, AIS, MIA) and invasive adenocarcinomas were compared against paired morphologically normal lung tissue. The study used immune gene expression, TCR sequencing and multiplex immunofluorescence to profile the immune contexture of lung adenocarcinoma precursors and invasive adenocarcinoma. The sample size was set by how many specimens were available, not by a prior power calculation. Class I HLA alleles were inferred from exome data with POLYSOLVER, and allele-specific HLA loss was detected with LOHHLA.

Results and caveats for the whole study, not just this receptor: The highest top T cell clone frequencies were observed in normal lung, and a progressive decrease in top T cell clone frequencies appeared to occur from AAH through AIS, MIA and invasive adenocarcinoma. KRAS-mutant nodules showed the highest T cell clonality compared with EGFR-mutant or double wild-type lesions. Normal lung showed the highest clonality, whereas later-stage lesions appeared to have higher T cell density and diversity but lower clonality. The findings were based on association rather than direct causation, and larger cohorts with long-term follow-up and longitudinal biopsies were deemed needed. Because every patient came from Japan and China, how well the results apply to Western populations was uncertain.

Patients underwent resection in Japan or China between the mid-2010s and the late 2010s. Two lung cancer pathologists independently reviewed H&E slides to confirm the histologic diagnosis of every case. Premalignant or tumor cells were enriched for nucleic acid extraction by macro-dissection performed after pathologic assessment. The AllPrep DNA/RNA FFPE Kit was used to isolate DNA from FFPE tissue. TCR beta CDR3 regions were sequenced from DNA using the immunoSEQ hsTCRbeta Kit. Per the original workflow: TCR sequencing data were analysed with the ImmunoSEQ Analyzer. T cell clonality was defined as 1 minus Pielou's evenness, calculated on productive rearrangements. To measure T cell diversity, the inverse Simpson index was applied to productive templates. T cell density was expressed as TCR beta template counts normalized to usable DNA, with usable DNA estimated by amplifying and sequencing housekeeping genes. Two-sided Kruskal-Wallis tests were used to compare TCR metrics between histologic stages. Imported from immuneACCESS, the table was reduced by TCRdb to in-frame sequences with V and J called. These copies leave out some clones; in studies compared against another copy, an unresolved V gene accounts for under half, and the cause of the remainder is not known. V, J and clone size were drawn from that table, and D and trimming were deduced from the DNA. The table for this sample lists around 4,100 clones; about 86% of them were counted only once. Together, the top ten hold under 3.5% of the sample.

V is pared back by 7 bases and J by 3 bases, with 11 bases lying between the germline termini. The CDR3 runs 13 amino acids, cysteine and phenylalanine included. The retained sequence is limited to the CDR3, 39 bases, with the frame set at the first base. From the germline V gene (reference sequence), CDR1 is SEHNR and CDR2 is FQNEAQ. This clone showed up just once. Its antigen is not yet known. No qualities accompany the bases; no much larger clone lies one base away. The receptor's source is a person between 65 and 79 years old with lung adenocarcinoma. What was sequenced was FFPE minimally invasive lung adenocarcinoma tissue. The intended sense of this specimen's cell subset or site label: micro-invasive lung adenocarcinoma (MIA). The chain is assembled from TRBV7-9 and TRBJ2-3, with a tentative D gene TRBD1 over 5 matching bases. The CDR3 protein: CASTESGTDTQYF. The nucleotides read TGTGCCAGCACCGAGTCAGGGACAGATACGCAGTATTTT. Reference TRBV7-9 and TRBJ2-3 genes cover what lies past the CDR3, so the full variable domain is DTGVSQNPRHKITKRGQNVTFRCDPISEHNRLYWYRQTLGQGPEFLTYFQNEAQLEKSRLLSDRFSAERPKGSFSTLEIQRTEQGDSAMYLCASTESGTDTQYFGPGTRLTVL.